Shown below are 18 T cell receptor beta chains from a single sample sequenced in a study of blood T cell repertoires in COVID-19. TCRdb's copy holds only in-frame clones and misses some; the assay was immunoSEQ multiplex PCR. The table lists about 81,000 clones, roughly 90% of them singletons. Source material: PBMCs or T cells enriched from blood (not recorded which). These receptors were taken from a woman between 50 and 59 years old with acute COVID-19.

The chain is built from TRBV19 and TRBJ1-4; D uncertain. The CDR3 spans 15 residues. Trimming cost V 11 bases and J 3 bases, with 19 bases left between them. The germline V gene has CDR1 LNHDA and CDR2 SQIVND (reference sequence). The CDR3 coding sequence is TGTGCCTCCTCATCCGGGGAAGATTCTAATGAAAAACTGTTTTTT. Translation: CASSSGEDSNEKLFF. Drawing the rest from reference TRBV19 and TRBJ1-4, the complete variable domain is DGGITQSPKYLFRKEGQNVTLSCEQNLNHDAMYWYRQDPGQGLRLIYYSQIVNDFQKGDIAEGYSVSREKKESFPLTVTSAQKNPTAFYLCASSSGEDSNEKLFFGSGTQLSVL.

This chain joins TRBV11-2 and TRBJ2-2; 9 nucleotides match TRBD1. CDR3 length equals 18 residues. V was clipped by 7 bases and J by 3 bases; unmatched bases: 15. CDR1 SGHAT and CDR2 FQNNGV come from the germline V gene. The CDR3 region is CASTRYRTGASYTGELFF. The CDR3 coding sequence is TGTGCCAGCACCCGATACAGGACAGGGGCGTCCTACACCGGGGAGCTGTTTTTT.

This chain joins TRBV14 and TRBJ2-7; TRBD1 matches 7 bases. Germline V lookup: CDR1 SGHDN, CDR2 FVKESK. The CDR3 is 16 amino acids. The ends lost 4 bases at V and 5 bases at J; junction bases unmatched: 14. The CDR3 spells CASSLLLSGGMDEQYF. CDR3 nucleotide sequence: TGTGCCAGCAGCCTTCTTTTGTCAGGGGGTATGGACGAGCAGTACTTC.

This rearrangement joins TRBV3-1 (or the pseudogene TRBV3-2) to TRBJ1-6, with unresolved D. The CDR3 loop spans 15 amino acids. CDR1 is LGHDT, CDR2 YNNKEL, per germline (reference sequence). V lost 0 bases and J lost 10, with 13 bases in between. CDR3 protein: CASSQERASRSPLHF. The CDR3 bases are TGTGCCAGCAGCCAAGAGAGGGCCTCCAGATCACCCCTCCACTTT.

The rearrangement joins TRBV5-1 to TRBJ2-1; 8 nucleotides line up with TRBD2. The germline V gene has CDR1 SGHRS and CDR2 YFSETQ. Trimming cost V 6 bases and J 7 bases; bases outside gene matches: 12. The CDR3 totals 15 residues. CDR3 loop: CASTPSRGGWNEQFF. CDR3 nucleotide sequence: TGCGCCAGCACCCCGAGTCGGGGGGGGTGGAATGAGCAGTTCTTC.

The chain employs TRBV5-4 and TRBJ1-1, with D perhaps TRBD1 (6 bases). CDR1 is SGHNT and CDR2 is YYREEE in the germline V gene (reference sequence). CDR3 length equals 15 residues. Trimming took off 3 bases at V and 1 base at J, with 13 bases between the two ends. Here the CDR3 DNA reads TGTGCCAGCAGCTCCCCCACAGGGCAGAACACTGAAGCTTTCTTT. Protein product: CASSSPTGQNTEAFF.

The chain is built from TRBV7-2 and TRBJ1-1, with D possibly being TRBD1 (5 bases). CDR1 and CDR2 from the germline V gene are SGHTA and FQGNSA. The CDR3 length is 14 residues. With 3 bases removed from V and 4 bases from J, the gap between germline ends came to 12 bases. The CDR3 DNA reads as TGTGCCAGCAGCTTCCGCCAGGGTTCCACTGAAGCTTTCTTT. It encodes CASSFRQGSTEAFF. The full variable domain, completed using reference TRBV7-2 and TRBJ1-1, is GAGVSQSPSNKVTEKGKDVELRCDPISGHTALYWYRQSLGQGLEFLIYFQGNSAPDKSGLPSDRFSAERTGGSVSTLTIQRTQQEDSAVYLCASSFRQGSTEAFFGQGTRLTVV.

V and J are TRBV9 and TRBJ2-7; weak D call: TRBD1 (6 bases). The CDR3 contains 15 residues. Germline loops: CDR1 SGDLS, CDR2 YYNGEE. The V and J ends lost 0 bases and 4 bases respectively, with 14 bases between them. CDR3 loop: CASSVAPGDRYEQYF. DNA for the CDR3: TGTGCCAGCAGCGTAGCTCCAGGGGATCGTTACGAGCAGTACTTC.

This CDR3 reads CASSIYFFGQGREQYF. CDR3 bases: TGTGCCAGTAGTATCTACTTCTTCGGACAGGGGCGGGAGCAGTACTTC. The chain employs TRBV19 and TRBJ2-7; 9 bases align to TRBD1. Looked up from germline, CDR1 is LNHDA and CDR2 is SQIVND (reference sequence). The CDR3 is 16 amino acids. Unmatched junction bases numbered 13, after V lost 3 bases and J lost 7 bases.

The gene calls are TRBV30 and TRBJ2-2; 8 bases fit TRBD2. Germline CDR1 reads GTSNPN; CDR2 reads SVGIG (reference sequence). V was pared by 5 bases and J by 7 bases, with 12 bases of the junction left unmatched. CDR3 size: 15 residues. The CDR3 nucleotides read TGTGCCTGGCTAGGCGGGGGGCCTGCTTTCGGGGAGCTGTTTTTT. Translation: CAWLGGGPAFGELFF.

J is TRBJ2-1 and V is TRBV19, with 10 bases that match TRBD2. The CDR3 contains 17 residues. CDR1 and CDR2 from the germline V gene are LNHDA and SQIVND (reference sequence). The V segment lost 3 bases and the J segment 2 bases; nucleotides outside the gene matches: 7. The CDR3 protein is CASSIFSGRFTYNEQFF. CDR3 DNA sequence: TGTGCCAGTAGTATCTTTAGCGGGAGGTTTACCTACAATGAGCAGTTCTTC.

V is TRBV5-1 and J is TRBJ2-7; 10 nucleotides match TRBD1. Germline loops: CDR1 SGHRS, CDR2 YFSETQ. V gave up 0 bases and J gave up 4 bases; unmatched junction bases: 10. This CDR3 comprises 17 residues. CDR3 DNA: TGCGCCAGCAGCTTGGTAAGGTCAGGACAGGGGGAGTACGAGCAGTACTTC. It encodes CASSLVRSGQGEYEQYF.

This sequence joins TRBV5-3 and TRBJ2-1; TRBD2 matches 12 bases. TRBV5-3 belongs to the ORF category, with a function that is uncertain. The CDR3 length is 15 residues. V gave up 2 bases and J gave up 9 bases; unmatched junction bases: 6. The CDR3 here is CARSFRLAGDGEQFF. CDR3 coding DNA: TGTGCCAGAAGCTTTAGACTAGCGGGAGATGGTGAGCAGTTCTTC.

The chain recombines TRBV7-9 with TRBJ2-3; the match to TRBD2 covers 8 bases. Trimming cost V 8 bases and J 2 bases; bases outside gene matches: 6. CDR3 length: 14 amino acids. Germline V gene sequence: CDR1 SEHNR, CDR2 FQNEAQ (reference sequence). CDR3 sequence (DNA): TGTGCCAGCTCGGTAGCGGGAAACACAGATACGCAGTATTTT. Its protein is CASSVAGNTDTQYF.

This sequence joins TRBV10-2 and TRBJ1-6; 8 positions match TRBD1. The CDR3 extends over 16 amino acids. The germline gives CDR1 WSHSY, CDR2 SAAADI. The trim removed 8 bases at V and 9 bases at J, leaving 15 bases unmatched. In DNA form, the CDR3 reads TGCGCCAGCTGTATGAACTTGGGACAGGCACTTTCACCCCTCCACTTT. Its protein is CASCMNLGQALSPLHF.

This chain uses TRBV13 with TRBJ1-1, with 8 nucleotides matching TRBD1. CDR3 size: 15 residues. The V segment lost 5 bases and the J segment 5 bases; nucleotides outside the gene matches: 10. Germline V gene data show CDR1 as PRHDT and CDR2 as FYEKMQ (reference sequence). The CDR3 loop reads CASSATGVGRTEAFF. For the CDR3, the DNA is TGTGCCAGCAGCGCGACAGGGGTTGGTAGGACTGAAGCTTTCTTT.

The chain employs TRBV6-5 and TRBJ2-3, with 7 positions matching TRBD1. The CDR3 is made up of 14 amino acids. The germline CDR1 and CDR2 sequences are MNHEY and SVGAGI. V shed 5 bases and J 4 bases; nucleotides not matched to a gene: 6. In nucleotides, the CDR3 is TGTGCCAGCAGTAACGGACAGGTCGCAGATACGCAGTATTTT. Its translation is CASSNGQVADTQYF.

In its sample, this clone was seen once. V gene TRBV5-1 combines with J gene TRBJ1-5; a weak D match, TRBD1 (5 bases). Germline CDR1 is SGHRS and CDR2 is YFSETQ. Deletions cut 1 base from V and 2 bases from J, with 10 bases between. The CDR3 totals 15 residues. For the CDR3, the DNA is TGCGCCAGCAGCTTGATGGGAGGGGGCAATCAGCCCCAGCATTTT. This encodes CASSLMGGGNQPQHF. Variable domain in full (rest from reference TRBV5-1 and TRBJ1-5): KAGVTQTPRYLIKTRGQQVTLSCSPISGHRSVSWYQQTPGQGLQFLFEYFSETQRNKGNFPGRFSGRQFSNSRSEMNVSTLELGDSALYLCASSLMGGGNQPQHFGDGTRLSIL.